These 31 T cell receptor beta chains originate from one sample sequenced in a study of blood T cells in healthy people across ages. With a J-beta primer mix and a sample-barcoded 5' primer, a second PCR ran 7 to 11 cycles. TCRdb reprocessed the 5' RACE reads with MiXCR, giving one entry per CDR3 protein. In the table there are over 950,000 distinct CDR3 sequences, roughly two fifths of which are singletons. Sequences were obtained from blood. The source of these receptors is a man in his late teens or twenties in good health.

This clonotype has just a few counts. The rearrangement links TRBV10-3 to TRBJ2-7, with TRBD2 as a possible D gene (5 bases). This CDR3 is 17 amino acids long. Germline V lookup: CDR1 ENHRY, CDR2 SYGVKD. V was shortened by 0 bases and J by 6 bases, with 21 bases between the two germline ends. Here the CDR3 DNA reads TGTGCCATCAGTGAGTCCGTAGGTACGGTCGGACTTCCCGAGCAGTACTTC. It specifies CAISESVGTVGLPEQYF.

A few counts support this clonotype. J is TRBJ2-1 and V is TRBV7-8; tentatively, D is TRBD2 (5 bases). The CDR3 is made up of 13 amino acids. V was trimmed by 0 bases and J by 6 bases, leaving 6 bases between them. Looked up from germline, CDR1 is SGHVS and CDR2 is FQNEAQ. CDR3 sequence: CASSLARANEQFF. CDR3 coding DNA: TGTGCCAGCAGCTTAGCGAGGGCCAATGAGCAGTTCTTC.

J is TRBJ1-2 and V is TRBV7-2; D gene ambiguous. The CDR3 is 12 residues long. The germline V gene has CDR1 SGHTA and CDR2 FQGNSA. The V and J ends lost 1 base and 7 bases respectively, with 7 bases between them. CDR3 residues: CASSLGTPGYTF. The CDR3, as DNA: TGTGCCAGCAGCTTAGGGACCCCTGGCTACACCTTC.

This clonotype was found a few times. The rearrangement joins TRBV9 to TRBJ2-2; possibly TRBD2 for D (5 bases). This CDR3 contains 11 residues. The germline gives CDR1 SGDLS, CDR2 YYNGEE. The V gene lost 6 bases and the J gene lost 7 bases, with 7 bases spanning the gap. CDR3 DNA: TGTGCCAGCATGGGGAGCGGGGAGCTGTTTTTT. It encodes CASMGSGELFF.

The chain joins TRBV10-3 to TRBJ1-1, with D unresolved. The CDR3 loop spans 14 amino acids. Trimming shortened V by 3 bases and J by 1 base, and 9 bases separated the two germline ends. Per the germline V gene, CDR1 is ENHRY and CDR2 is SYGVKD. CDR3 DNA: TGTGCCATCAGTGATAAAAGCGAGAACACTGAAGCTTTCTTT. This translates into CAISDKSENTEAFF.

This clonotype was seen a handful of times. The rearrangement uses TRBV29-1 and TRBJ2-3; no clear D. The germline V gene encodes CDR1 SQVTM and CDR2 ANQGSEA. The V end lost 4 bases, the J end lost 5 bases, and 4 bases lay between the germline ends. This CDR3 is built from 10 residues. The CDR3 reads CSVGKDTQYF. The CDR3, as DNA: TGCAGCGTTGGAAAAGATACGCAGTATTTT.

V is TRBV7-8 and J is TRBJ2-2; 10 bases are shared with TRBD2. The J segment lost 5 bases and the V segment lost 2 bases, leaving 2 bases of the junction unmatched. Germline V gives CDR1 SGHVS, CDR2 FQNEAQ. This CDR3 spans 15 amino acids. The CDR3 region has the DNA TGTGCCAGCAGCTTATGGGGACTAGCGACCGGGGAGCTGTTTTTT. Amino acid sequence: CASSLWGLATGELFF.

As to this clonotype: A much larger clone differs from this one at a single base, so this may be a read error. The chain employs TRBV5-1 and TRBJ2-3, with a tentative D call TRBD2 (6 bases). The CDR3 runs 14 residues. Germline CDR1 and CDR2: SGHRS and YFSETQ. This chain's CDR3 is CVSSLGSGPDTQYF. CDR3 DNA sequence: TGCGTCAGCAGCTTGGGTAGCGGTCCGGATACGCAGTATTTT. Full variable domain (missing parts from reference TRBV5-1 and TRBJ2-3): KAGVTQTPRYLIKTRGQQVTLSCSPISGHRSVSWYQQTPGQGLQFLFEYFSETQRNKGNFPGRFSGRQFSNSRSEMNVSTLELGDSALYLCVSSLGSGPDTQYFGPGTRLTVL.

V is TRBV3-1 and J is TRBJ2-4; 8 nucleotides agree with TRBD1. The J call may be faulty, since TRBJ2-7 better matches the DNA end. Germline assignment: CDR1 LGHDT and CDR2 YNNKEL (reference sequence). CDR3 length: 14 amino acids. CDR3 residues: CASSHPQGAYEQYF. CDR3 in DNA: TGTGCCAGCAGCCACCCACAGGGGGCCTACGAGCAGTACTTC.

This clonotype was recorded at least ten times. This rearrangement joins TRBV2 to TRBJ2-3, with D unresolved. CDR3 size: 15 residues. Trimming took off 3 bases at V and 3 bases at J, with 13 bases between the two ends. CDR1 is SNHLY and CDR2 is FYNNEI in the germline V gene. For the CDR3, the DNA is TGTGCCAGCAGTGACCGCTTTGATGCAACAGATACGCAGTATTTT. Residues: CASSDRFDATDTQYF.

This clonotype was detected only a few times. The chain is built from TRBV2 and TRBJ1-2; D is perhaps TRBD1 (5 bases). Germline-derived CDR1 and CDR2 are SNHLY and FYNNEI. The CDR3 has 13 residues. V was clipped by 6 bases and J by 4 bases, with 12 bases between them. The CDR3 sequence is CASRPTAPYGYTF. DNA for the CDR3: TGTGCCAGCAGGCCGACAGCCCCCTATGGCTACACCTTC.

Notes on this clonotype: A clone one base away is much larger, so this may be a read error. V and J are TRBV6-5 and TRBJ1-2; weak D call: TRBD1 (6 bases). V was pared by 2 bases and J by 5 bases, with 15 bases between. The CDR3 is 15 amino acids. Germline V gene sequence: CDR1 MNHEY, CDR2 SVGAGI. CDR3: CASSYRRQATYGYTF. The CDR3 coding sequence is TGTGCCAGCAGTTACAGGCGACAGGCCACATATGGCTACACCTTC.

This chain joins TRBV29-1 and TRBJ1-2; D not resolved. V was cut by 2 bases and J by 5 bases, with 12 bases left in between. Per the germline V gene, CDR1 is SQVTM and CDR2 is ANQGSEA. The length of the CDR3 is 13 residues. The CDR3 protein is CSVEWASIYGYTF. The CDR3 DNA sequence: TGCAGCGTTGAATGGGCCAGTATATATGGCTACACCTTC. Based on the CDR3 plus reference TRBV29-1 and TRBJ1-2, the full variable domain is SAVISQKPSRDICQRGTSLTIQCQVDSQVTMMFWYRQQPGQSLTLIATANQGSEATYESGFVIDKFPISRPNLTFSTLTVSNMSPEDSSIYLCSVEWASIYGYTFGSGTRLTVV.

The chain is built from TRBV9 and TRBJ1-6, with D uncertain. Trimming removed 0 bases from V and 9 bases from J, with 13 bases in between. Germline V gene data show CDR1 as SGDLS and CDR2 as YYNGEE. The CDR3 length is 15 residues. Here the CDR3 reads CASSVAPGHGSPLHF. Here the CDR3 DNA reads TGTGCCAGCAGCGTAGCCCCTGGCCATGGTTCACCCCTCCACTTT.

There are a few counts of this clonotype. V is TRBV4-3 and J is TRBJ2-1, with 10 nucleotides matching TRBD2. Trimming cost V 0 bases and J 2 bases; bases outside gene matches: 10. CDR3 length: 19 amino acids. The germline gives CDR1 LGHNA, CDR2 YSLEER. This CDR3 is CASSQELVLAGEPYNEQFF. Written as DNA, the CDR3 is TGCGCCAGCAGCCAAGAGTTGGTCCTAGCGGGGGAGCCCTACAATGAGCAGTTCTTC.

The chain links TRBV27 to TRBJ1-4; the D is unclear. CDR3 size: 14 residues. The ends were cut back, 4 bases at V and 4 bases at J, with 10 bases in the middle. Germline V CDR1 and CDR2: MNHEY, SMNVEV (reference sequence). The CDR3, as DNA: TGTGCCAGCAGTTCAAACGGTAATAATGAAAAACTGTTTTTT. This codes for CASSSNGNNEKLFF. The full variable domain, completed using reference TRBV27 and TRBJ1-4, is EAQVTQNPRYLITVTGKKLTVTCSQNMNHEYMSWYRQDPGLGLRQIYYSMNVEVTDKGDVPEGYKVSRKEKRNFPLILESPSPNQTSLYFCASSSNGNNEKLFFGSGTQLSVL.

J is TRBJ2-3 and V is TRBV14; D uncertain. CDR3 length: 16 amino acids. V was trimmed by 0 bases and J by 0 bases, leaving 10 bases between them. Looked up from germline, CDR1 is SGHDN and CDR2 is FVKESK. This CDR3 reads CASSQDLEFSTDTQYF. CDR3 nucleotide sequence: TGTGCCAGCAGCCAAGATCTTGAGTTTAGCACAGATACGCAGTATTTT.

This clonotype was detected only once. A read error may explain this, as a much larger clone is one base away. The DNA of the CDR3 is TGTGCCAGCAGTTTAACAGAGATTCAAGAGAGCCAGTACTTC. Residues: CASSLTEIQESQYF. This chain links TRBV28 with TRBJ2-7; no clear D. The V and J ends lost 2 bases and 10 bases respectively, with 18 bases between them. CDR1 MDHEN and CDR2 SYDVKM come from the germline V gene. The CDR3 runs to 14 residues. The whole variable domain, remainder taken from reference TRBV28 and TRBJ2-7, is DVKVTQSSRYLVKRTGEKVFLECVQDMDHENMFWYRQDPGLGLRLIYFSYDVKMKEKGDIPEGYSVSREKKERFSLILESASTNQTSMYLCASSLTEIQESQYFGPGTRLTVT.

This chain links TRBV6-5 with TRBJ2-1; D is unclear. Trimming shortened V by 5 bases and J by 10 bases, and 9 bases separated the two germline ends. Germline loops: CDR1 MNHEY, CDR2 SVGAGI. This CDR3 has 11 residues. The CDR3 DNA reads as TGTGCCAGCAGTGATTATGAGGAGCAGTTCTTC. Protein product: CASSDYEEQFF.

This chain connects TRBV13 to TRBJ1-5; TRBD1 agrees at 8 bases. In germline, CDR1 is PRHDT, CDR2 FYEKMQ (reference sequence). The ends lost 4 bases at V and 6 bases at J; junction bases unmatched: 14. The CDR3 runs to 17 residues. CDR3 amino acids: CASSSQAGRTGFQPQHF. In nucleotides, the CDR3 is TGTGCCAGCAGCTCACAGGCCGGACGGACAGGGTTTCAGCCCCAGCATTTT. The full variable domain, with the rest looked up from reference TRBV13 and TRBJ1-5, is AAGVIQSPRHLIKEKRETATLKCYPIPRHDTVYWYQQGPGQDPQFLISFYEKMQSDKGSIPDRFSAQQFSDYHSELNMSSLELGDSALYFCASSSQAGRTGFQPQHFGDGTRLSIL.

V usage is TRBV20-1 and J usage is TRBJ1-5; unclear D gene. V dropped 0 bases and J dropped 8 bases, with 5 bases sitting between them. CDR1 and CDR2 (germline): DFQATT, SNEGSKA (reference sequence). The length of the CDR3 is 11 residues. CDR3 in DNA: TGCAGTGCTAGAGATGGAGAGCCCCAGCATTTT. This codes for CSARDGEPQHF.

The rearrangement links TRBV12-3 or TRBV12-4 to TRBJ1-2; D might be TRBD1 (6 bases). CDR3 size: 14 residues. The germline V and J ends were trimmed by 1 base and 6 bases, with 12 bases remaining between them. The CDR3 loop reads CASSLGDILDGYTF. DNA of the CDR3: TGTGCCAGCAGTTTAGGGGACATCTTGGATGGCTACACCTTC.

This clonotype occurred a few times. The rearrangement joins TRBV6-1 to TRBJ2-5; a weak D match, TRBD2 (5 bases). The CDR3 totals 14 residues. Germline lookup yields CDR1 MNHNS and CDR2 SASEGT. With 0 bases removed from V and 7 bases from J, the gap between germline ends came to 12 bases. CDR3 in DNA: TGTGCCAGCAGTGAAGCTGCCCATGGAGGGACCCAGTACTTC. It encodes CASSEAAHGGTQYF.

A single count supports this clonotype. V and J are TRBV20-1 and TRBJ2-5; possibly TRBD2 for D (5 bases). Germline V gene sequence: CDR1 DFQATT, CDR2 SNEGSKA (reference sequence). V was cut by 4 bases and J by 5 bases, with 14 bases left in between. The CDR3 loop spans 13 amino acids. The CDR3 here is CSATRTWEETQYF. In nucleotides, the CDR3 is TGCAGTGCTACAAGGACCTGGGAGGAGACCCAGTACTTC.

This clonotype has just a few counts. This chain uses TRBV5-1 with TRBJ1-1; D is possibly TRBD1 (6 bases). CDR1 and CDR2 (germline): SGHRS, YFSETQ. The V end was cut by 0 bases, the J end by 1 base, with 13 bases between. CDR3 length equals 16 residues. The CDR3 DNA reads TGCGCCAGCAGCTTGGGTATCGGACAGTCGAACACTGAAGCTTTCTTT. This encodes CASSLGIGQSNTEAFF.

This clonotype has just a few counts. This rearrangement joins TRBV20-1 to TRBJ2-1; D unclear. In germline, CDR1 is DFQATT, CDR2 SNEGSKA (reference sequence). This CDR3 is 15 amino acids long. The V gene lost 4 bases and the J gene lost 2 bases, with 15 bases spanning the gap. CDR3 in amino acids: CSAKRLRRAYNEQFF. DNA for the CDR3: TGCAGTGCTAAAAGACTCCGACGGGCCTACAATGAGCAGTTCTTC.

This clonotype was recorded a few times. The chain couples TRBV7-9 to TRBJ2-1, with TRBD1 as a possible D gene (6 bases). The CDR3 has 14 amino acids. CDR1 is SEHNR, CDR2 FQNEAQ, per germline (reference sequence). With 4 bases removed from V and 6 bases from J, the gap between germline ends came to 13 bases. CDR3 in amino acids: CASSWDTESNEQFF. The CDR3 nucleotides read TGTGCCAGCAGCTGGGACACAGAAAGCAATGAGCAGTTCTTC.

V is TRBV28 and J is TRBJ1-2; D is perhaps TRBD1 (5 bases). The CDR3 covers 14 residues. Germline CDR1 MDHEN, CDR2 SYDVKM. The V end was cut by 8 bases, the J end by 7 bases, with 20 bases between. CDR3 sequence: CASGPPRDYGGYTF. CDR3 coding DNA: TGTGCCAGCGGTCCCCCCAGGGATTATGGTGGCTACACCTTC.

There are a few counts of this clonotype. The chain carries TRBV27 and TRBJ1-2; D might be TRBD1 (5 bases). Trimming took off 4 bases at V and 4 bases at J, with 10 bases between the two ends. Germline CDR1 and CDR2: MNHEY and SMNVEV (reference sequence). CDR3 length equals 13 residues. In DNA, the CDR3 is TGTGCCAGCAGTTGGACACGTAGCTATGGCTACACCTTC. It specifies CASSWTRSYGYTF.

The chain links TRBV6-5 to TRBJ1-2, with TRBD1 matching over 8 bases. CDR3 length: 16 residues. V lost 6 bases and J lost 2; bases outside the gene matches: 11. CDR1 and CDR2 from the germline V gene are MNHEY and SVGAGI. CDR3 amino acids: CASRPPDRGWNYGYTF. In DNA form, the CDR3 reads TGTGCCAGCAGACCCCCTGACAGGGGTTGGAACTATGGCTACACCTTC.

CDR3: CASSQGRQDQPQHF. In nucleotides, the CDR3 is TGCGCCAGCAGCCAAGGCAGGCAGGATCAGCCCCAGCATTTT. The chain employs TRBV4-3 and TRBJ1-5; D gene uncertain. Trimming took off 1 base at V and 5 bases at J, with 9 bases between the two ends. CDR1 is LGHNA, CDR2 YSLEER, per germline. The length of the CDR3 is 14 residues.